A selection of T cell receptor beta chains follows, all from one sample in a study of CD8+ T cells in alopecia areata. TCRdb keeps only in-frame clones here, not all; method: immunoSEQ multiplex PCR. The sample yields 79,000 or so clones, approximately 66% seen once. This specimen consisted of CD8+ T cells sorted from blood, obtained at week 24, from a patient treated with tofacitinib. The receptors were gathered from a human donor with alopecia areata. Each CDR3 is given with its conserved first and last residue. A D gene is named only where the DNA matches it firmly. Clone size, where shown, is once, few, many, or a class for clones that have expanded.

d_call,clone_size,v_call,j_call,cdr3_aa,cdr3_nt
TRBD1,.,TRBV7-9,TRBJ1-2,CASSSPGTGLGYTF,TGTGCCAGCAGCTCCCCTGGGACAGGGCTTGGCTACACCTTC
.,.,TRBV4-3,TRBJ1-1,CASSQGLMNTEAFF,TGCGCCAGCAGCCAAGGACTGATGAACACTGAAGCTTTCTTT
TRBD2,.,TRBV9,TRBJ2-5,CASSPRLAAEETQYF,TGTGCCAGCAGCCCCCGACTAGCGGCCGAAGAGACCCAGTACTTC
TRBD1,.,TRBV7-9,TRBJ2-4,CASSLPGGAKNIQYF,TGTGCCAGCAGCTTACCAGGGGGAGCCAAAAACATTCAGTACTTC
.,few,TRBV21-1,TRBJ2-2,CASSKQGLTGELFF,TGTGCCAGCAGCAAACAGGGGCTCACCGGGGAGCTGTTTTTT
TRBD1,.,TRBV14,TRBJ1-1,CASSQEGQLNTEAFF,TGTGCCAGCAGCCAAGAGGGACAGTTGAACACTGAAGCTTTCTTT
TRBD1,.,TRBV29-1,TRBJ1-1,CSARGGMNTEAFF,TGCAGCGCTAGAGGGGGCATGAACACTGAAGCTTTCTTT
.,.,TRBV14,TRBJ2-1,CASSPLSGGNEQFF,TGTGCCAGCAGCCCTCTAAGTGGGGGCAATGAGCAGTTCTTC
.,.,TRBV6-5,TRBJ2-6,CASSYGTGPGANVLTF,TGTGCCAGCAGTTACGGTACAGGGCCTGGGGCCAACGTCCTGACTTTC
TRBD1,few,TRBV14,TRBJ2-1,CASSQPGTGSYNEQFF,TGTGCCAGCAGCCAACCCGGGACAGGCTCCTACAATGAGCAGTTCTTC
.,.,TRBV19,TRBJ1-1,CASSIWGTDNTEAFF,TGTGCCAGTAGTATATGGGGGACGGATAACACTGAAGCTTTCTTT
TRBD2,.,TRBV7-9,TRBJ2-5,CASRSTPSGRAGETQYF,TGTGCCAGCAGGTCGACACCGAGCGGGAGGGCCGGGGAGACCCAGTACTTC
.,.,TRBV29-1,TRBJ2-7,CSVESPEGYEQYF,TGCAGCGTTGAAAGCCCGGAGGGGTACGAGCAGTACTTC
TRBD2,few,TRBV27,TRBJ2-3,CASRAGLADLNTDTQYF,TGTGCCAGCAGGGCGGGACTAGCGGACCTTAACACAGATACGCAGTATTTT
.,few,TRBV4-3,TRBJ1-1,CASSQDFRTKNTEAFF,TGCGCCAGCAGCCAAGATTTCCGGACTAAGAACACTGAAGCTTTCTTT
TRBD1,few,TRBV29-1,TRBJ2-7,CSVRLTGGYEQYF,TGCAGCGTTCGGTTGACAGGGGGCTACGAGCAGTACTTC
.,.,TRBV19,TRBJ2-3,CATRETGTDTQYF,TGTGCCACAAGGGAGACGGGCACAGATACGCAGTATTTT
.,.,TRBV14,TRBJ2-7,CASSQLPFYEQYF,TGTGCCAGCAGCCAACTGCCTTTCTACGAGCAGTACTTC
.,few,TRBV9,TRBJ2-6,CASSVHRVSGANVLTF,TGTGCCAGCAGCGTTCACAGGGTCTCTGGGGCCAACGTCCTGACTTTC
.,.,TRBV6-5,TRBJ1-5,CASRRQELPNQPQHF,TGTGCCAGCAGGCGACAGGAGTTACCCAATCAGCCCCAGCATTTT
TRBD1,.,TRBV25-1,TRBJ2-4,CASSAGTGGVLDQYF,TGTGCCAGCAGTGCCGGGACAGGGGGCGTGCTAGATCAGTACTTC
.,.,TRBV5-6,TRBJ2-5,CASSLEPGGMETQYF,TGTGCCAGCAGCTTGGAACCGGGCGGGATGGAGACCCAGTACTTC
TRBD1,few,TRBV5-6,TRBJ2-7,CASSLGQGYHEQYF,TGTGCCAGCAGCTTGGGACAGGGTTACCACGAGCAGTACTTC
TRBD1,.,TRBV27,TRBJ2-7,CASSRQGALEQYF,TGTGCCAGCAGCCGACAGGGAGCCCTCGAGCAGTACTTC
.,.,TRBV7-9,TRBJ1-2,CASSLVTVASGYTF,TGTGCCAGCAGCTTAGTAACGGTTGCTTCCGGCTACACCTTC
.,.,TRBV7-3,TRBJ2-3,CASSLRDGGTDTQYF,TGTGCCAGCAGCTTACGGGACGGGGGCACAGATACGCAGTATTTT
.,.,TRBV7-2,TRBJ2-7,CASSLGAGARSSYEQYF,TGTGCCAGCAGCTTAGGCGCCGGGGCCCGAAGCTCCTACGAGCAGTACTTC
TRBD1,.,TRBV7-8,TRBJ2-7,CASSLAPWGGQGAYEQYF,TGTGCCAGCAGCTTAGCGCCCTGGGGAGGACAGGGGGCCTACGAGCAGTACTTC
.,few,TRBV30,TRBJ1-1,CAWSGAEAFF,TGTGCCTGGAGTGGGGCTGAAGCTTTCTTT
.,once,TRBV30,TRBJ2-7,CAWSPGVSYEQYF,TGTGCCTGGAGTCCCGGGGTCTCCTACGAGCAGTACTTC
.,few,TRBV7-2,TRBJ2-7,CASSPQGGYEQYF,TGTGCCAGCAGTCCCCAGGGGGGCTACGAGCAGTACTTC
.,.,TRBV7-3,TRBJ2-5,CASSLFSRVETQYF,TGTGCCAGCAGCTTATTTTCCAGGGTAGAGACCCAGTACTTC
TRBD2,.,TRBV4-3,TRBJ2-5,CASSQDRAGGETQYF,TGCGCCAGCAGCCAAGACCGGGCGGGAGGAGAGACCCAGTACTTC
.,.,TRBV27,TRBJ1-1,CASSLRGGTEAFF,TGTGCCAGCAGTTTAAGAGGGGGCACTGAAGCTTTCTTT
TRBD1,.,TRBV27,TRBJ1-3,CASSLFGTGTGNTIYF,TGTGCCAGCAGTTTATTCGGGACAGGGACTGGAAACACCATATATTTT
TRBD2,.,TRBV29-1,TRBJ2-2,CSGGTNTNGELFF,TGCAGCGGGGGGACTAATACTAACGGGGAGCTGTTTTTT
TRBD1,few,TRBV28,TRBJ2-2,CASLNKGAEVGTGELFF,TGTGCCAGCCTAAATAAGGGGGCCGAGGTGGGCACCGGGGAGCTGTTTTTT